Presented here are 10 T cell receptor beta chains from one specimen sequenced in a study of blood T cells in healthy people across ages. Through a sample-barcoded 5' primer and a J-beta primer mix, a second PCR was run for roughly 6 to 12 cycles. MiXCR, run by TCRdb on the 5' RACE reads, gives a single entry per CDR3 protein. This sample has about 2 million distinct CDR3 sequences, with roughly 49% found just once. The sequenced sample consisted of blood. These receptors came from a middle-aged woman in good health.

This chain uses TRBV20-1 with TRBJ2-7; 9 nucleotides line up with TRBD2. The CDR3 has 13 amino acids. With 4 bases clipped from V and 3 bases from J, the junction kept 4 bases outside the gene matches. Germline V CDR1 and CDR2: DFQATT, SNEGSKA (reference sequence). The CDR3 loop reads CSAITSGRYEQYF. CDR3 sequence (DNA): TGCAGTGCTATTACTAGCGGGCGCTACGAGCAGTACTTC.

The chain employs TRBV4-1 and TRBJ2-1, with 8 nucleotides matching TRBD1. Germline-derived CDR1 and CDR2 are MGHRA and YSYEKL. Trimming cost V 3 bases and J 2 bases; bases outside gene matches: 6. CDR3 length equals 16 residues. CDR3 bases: TGCGCCAGCAGCCACCAAACAGGGGGAACCTACAATGAGCAGTTCTTC. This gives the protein CASSHQTGGTYNEQFF.

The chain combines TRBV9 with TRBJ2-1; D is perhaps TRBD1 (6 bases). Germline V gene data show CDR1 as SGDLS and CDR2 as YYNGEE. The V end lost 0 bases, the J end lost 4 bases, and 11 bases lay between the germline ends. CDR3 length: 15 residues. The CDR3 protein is CASSVDWTDYNEQFF. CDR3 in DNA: TGTGCCAGCAGCGTAGATTGGACAGATTACAATGAGCAGTTCTTC.

The chain's CDR3 is CSASQGLSSSYEQYF. For the CDR3, the DNA is TGCAGTGCTAGTCAGGGACTAAGCAGCTCCTACGAGCAGTACTTC. The rearrangement joins TRBV20-1 to TRBJ2-7, with 7 bases that match TRBD2. CDR3 length: 15 amino acids. J lost 0 bases, V lost 3 bases, and 8 bases had no gene match. In germline, CDR1 is DFQATT, CDR2 SNEGSKA (reference sequence).

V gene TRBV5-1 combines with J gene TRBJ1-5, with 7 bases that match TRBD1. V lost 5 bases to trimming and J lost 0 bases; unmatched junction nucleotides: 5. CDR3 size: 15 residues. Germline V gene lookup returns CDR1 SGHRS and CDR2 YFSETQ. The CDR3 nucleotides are TGCGCCAGCAGAAAGGGGGCCGATAGCAATCAGCCCCAGCATTTT. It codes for CASRKGADSNQPQHF.

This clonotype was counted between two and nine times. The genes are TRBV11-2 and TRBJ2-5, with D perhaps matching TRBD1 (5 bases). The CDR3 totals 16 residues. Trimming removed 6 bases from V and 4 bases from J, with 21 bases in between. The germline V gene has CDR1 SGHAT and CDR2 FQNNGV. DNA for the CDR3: TGTGCCAGCAGGCCAGTCAGGGCTAGTTCGTCAGAGACCCAGTACTTC. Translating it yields CASRPVRASSSETQYF.

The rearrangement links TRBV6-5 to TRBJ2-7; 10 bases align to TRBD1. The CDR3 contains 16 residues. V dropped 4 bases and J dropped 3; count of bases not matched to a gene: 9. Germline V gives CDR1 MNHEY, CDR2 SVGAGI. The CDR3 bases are TGTGCCAGCAGTTCCCCGGGACAGGGGACTTTCTACGAGCAGTACTTC. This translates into CASSSPGQGTFYEQYF.

The CDR3 loop is CASSETGPGHDTDTQYF. CDR3 sequence (DNA): TGTGCCAGCAGTGAAACCGGTCCGGGTCACGACACAGATACGCAGTATTTT. This chain connects TRBV6-1 to TRBJ2-3; D ambiguous. Trimming removed 2 bases at V and 2 bases at J, with 17 bases between. There are 17 residues in the CDR3. Germline-derived CDR1 and CDR2 are MNHNS and SASEGT.

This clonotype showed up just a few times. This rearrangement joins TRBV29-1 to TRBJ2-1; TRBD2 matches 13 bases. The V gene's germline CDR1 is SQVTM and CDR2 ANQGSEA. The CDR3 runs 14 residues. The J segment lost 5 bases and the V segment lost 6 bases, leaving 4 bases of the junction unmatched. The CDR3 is CSVHGTSGDNEQFF. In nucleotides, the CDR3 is TGCAGCGTGCATGGGACTAGCGGGGACAATGAGCAGTTCTTC.

Written as DNA, the CDR3 is TGCAGTGCGTCGAGGGCGACAGGGTCCTACGAGCAGTACTTC. The encoded protein is CSASRATGSYEQYF. The chain is built from TRBV20-1 and TRBJ2-7; 7 bases agree with TRBD1. The V and J ends lost 6 bases and 1 base, in that order; junction bases with no gene match: 9. CDR3 length equals 14 residues. Germline assignment: CDR1 DFQATT and CDR2 SNEGSKA (reference sequence).